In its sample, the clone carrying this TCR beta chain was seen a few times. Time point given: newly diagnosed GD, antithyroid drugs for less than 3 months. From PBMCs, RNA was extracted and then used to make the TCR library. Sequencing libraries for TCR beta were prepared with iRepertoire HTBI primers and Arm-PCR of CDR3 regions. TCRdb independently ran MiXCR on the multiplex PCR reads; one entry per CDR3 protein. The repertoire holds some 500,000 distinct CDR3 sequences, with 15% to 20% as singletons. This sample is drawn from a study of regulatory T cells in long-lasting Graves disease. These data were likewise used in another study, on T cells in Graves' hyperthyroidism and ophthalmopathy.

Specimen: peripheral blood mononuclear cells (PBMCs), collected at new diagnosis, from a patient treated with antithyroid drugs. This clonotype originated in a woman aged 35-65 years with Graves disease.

The CDR3 DNA is TGTGCCAGCAGTGTACCAGGGGGCACTGAAGCTTTCTTT. Its protein product is CASSVPGGTEAFF. V is TRBV2 and J is TRBJ1-1; 7 bases agree with TRBD1. Trimming at V came to 4 bases and at J to 4 bases, leaving 3 bases not matched to a gene. The CDR3 is 13 amino acids. Germline V gene data show CDR1 as SNHLY and CDR2 as FYNNEI. Based on the CDR3 plus reference TRBV2 and TRBJ1-1, the full variable domain is EPEVTQTPSHQVTQMGQEVILRCVPISNHLYFYWYRQILGQKVEFLVSFYNNEISEKSEIFDDQFSVERPDGSNFTLKIRSTKLEDSAMYFCASSVPGGTEAFFGQGTRLTVV.